This is a list of T cell receptor beta chains from one sample in a study of blood T cell repertoires in COVID-19. This table comes from immunoSEQ multiplex PCR, and its TCRdb copy is limited to in-frame clones, with some not included. The repertoire holds about 250,000 clones, with 88% as singletons. Sample: peripheral blood. Receptor source: a man older than 75 with acute or convalescent COVID-19. Each CDR3 is given with its conserved first and last residue. A D gene is named only where the DNA matches it firmly. Size values are once, few and many counts, or a class for expanded clones, and some rows have none.

clone_size cdr3_length j_call d_call v_call cdr3_nt cdr3_aa
. 16 TRBJ1-1 TRBD1 TRBV7-2 TGTGCCAGCAGCATGACAGGGGGCCCCCGAGATACTGAAGCTTTCTTT CASSMTGGPRDTEAFF
. 14 TRBJ2-2 . TRBV29-1 TGCAGCGCCCAGGGGACCACGAACACCGGGGAGCTGTTTTTT CSAQGTTNTGELFF
. 13 TRBJ1-1 TRBD1 TRBV18 TGTGCCAGCTCAAGGGACAGGGTGGCTGAAGCTTTCTTT CASSRDRVAEAFF
few 18 TRBJ2-5 TRBD2 TRBV4-2 TGTGCCAGCAGCCATACCGGACTAGCGGGGGGAAGTGTAGAGACCCAGTACTTC CASSHTGLAGGSVETQYF
. 14 TRBJ1-5 . TRBV9 TGTGCCAGCAGCGCAGGACGGGGAACTCAGCCCCAGCATTTT CASSAGRGTQPQHF
. 13 TRBJ1-2 . TRBV27 TGTGCCAGCAGTTTATCTGAGGGTTATGGCTACACCTTC CASSLSEGYGYTF
once 13 TRBJ2-1 . TRBV7-2 TGTGCCAGCAGCTCGGGGTCGCACAATGAGCAGTTCTTC CASSSGSHNEQFF
few 16 TRBJ2-6 TRBD1 TRBV19 TGTGCCAGTAGTCCAGAGACAGGGTCCGGGGCCAACGTCCTGACTTTC CASSPETGSGANVLTF
once 19 TRBJ2-1 TRBD2 TRBV3-1/TRBV3-2 TGTGCCAGCAGCCAAGATCTGGTAGCGGGAGCCAGCTCCTACAATGAGCAGTTCTTC CASSQDLVAGASSYNEQFF
. 16 TRBJ1-1 TRBD1 TRBV7-2 TGTGCCAGCAGCTCCCTTAGTACAGGGGGGGACACTGAAGCTTTCTTT CASSSLSTGGDTEAFF
. 13 TRBJ1-6 TRBD1 TRBV27 TGTGCCACCCAGGACAGGGACGCTTCACCCCTCCACTTT CATQDRDASPLHF
. 14 TRBJ1-1 . TRBV7-3 TGTGCCAGCAGCGAGGACAGAGGGGACACTGAAGCTTTCTTT CASSEDRGDTEAFF
once 14 TRBJ2-7 TRBD2 TRBV7-9 TGTGCCAGCAGCCCGCGGCTAGCGGCTTACGAGCAGTACTTC CASSPRLAAYEQYF
. 13 TRBJ2-1 TRBD1 TRBV6-5 TGTGCCAGCAGGACAGGGTCCTACAATGAGCAGTTCTTC CASRTGSYNEQFF
. 13 TRBJ1-2 . TRBV27 TGTGCCAGCAGTCCCTGGGCCCCCTCTGGCTACACCTTC CASSPWAPSGYTF
. 15 TRBJ2-3 TRBD2 TRBV6-5 TGTGCCAGCAGTCGACTAGCGCAAAGCACAGATACGCAGTATTTT CASSRLAQSTDTQYF
. 16 TRBJ1-2 . TRBV5-4 TGTGCCAGCAGCTCTGCGAAGTGGTCTTCTAACTATGGCTACACCTTC CASSSAKWSSNYGYTF
. 14 TRBJ2-1 TRBD2 TRBV20-1 TGCAGTGCTAGTGGGGCTAGCGGGAATAATGAGCAGTTCTTC CSASGASGNNEQFF
once 15 TRBJ1-5 TRBD1 TRBV7-2 TGTGCCAGCGGCGGACAGGGGCATAGCAATCAGCCCCAGCATTTT CASGGQGHSNQPQHF
. 14 TRBJ2-3 TRBD1 TRBV7-2 TGTGCCAGCAGCAAACTACAGGGGGCAGATACGCAGTATTTT CASSKLQGADTQYF
. 15 TRBJ2-3 . TRBV10-3 TGTGCCATCAGTGAGTTGAGCGGAACCACAGATACGCAGTATTTT CAISELSGTTDTQYF
. 15 TRBJ1-1 TRBD1 TRBV4-3 TGCGCCAGCAGCCAAGCGGACAGGGGATACACTGAAGCTTTCTTT CASSQADRGYTEAFF
. 14 TRBJ2-2 . TRBV5-1 TGCGCCAGCAGCCGCGCGCAGGGAGGCGGGGAGCTGTTTTTT CASSRAQGGGELFF
. 14 TRBJ1-5 . TRBV11-2 TGTGCCAGCAGCTTAGGCCAGAACAATCAGCCCCAGCATTTT CASSLGQNNQPQHF
. 14 TRBJ2-4 . TRBV7-2 TGTGCCAGCAGCTTAGCGGCAGCCAAAAACATTCAGTACTTC CASSLAAAKNIQYF
. 15 TRBJ2-3 TRBD1 TRBV7-9 TGTGCCAGCAGCGCCACAGGGGATCACGCAGATACGCAGTATTTT CASSATGDHADTQYF
. 14 TRBJ1-6 . TRBV4-3 TGCGCCAGCAGCCAAGACAGGGTAGTGTCACCCCTCCACTTT CASSQDRVVSPLHF
. 15 TRBJ1-2 . TRBV9 TGTGCCAGCAGCGTAGGCCCTGCGCCAAACTATGGCTACACCTTC CASSVGPAPNYGYTF
. 14 TRBJ2-7 TRBD2 TRBV5-1 TGCGCCAGCAGCTTGGGGCGGGGGACGGGGGAGCAGTACTTC CASSLGRGTGEQYF
. 15 TRBJ1-1 TRBD1 TRBV6-4 TGTGCCAGCAGTGACTCATCTGGGACAGGGGGCCCGACTTTCTTT CASSDSSGTGGPTFF
. 15 TRBJ2-5 . TRBV6-6 TGTGCCAGCAGCTTTATTCTGGGGGGTACGGAGACCCAGTACTTC CASSFILGGTETQYF
. 15 TRBJ1-1 TRBD1 TRBV24-1 TGTGCCACCAGTGACTGGGACCAGGGGGACACTGAAGCTTTCTTT CATSDWDQGDTEAFF
once 17 TRBJ2-1 . TRBV19 TGTGCCAGTAGTATCGGAGTAGGCGCCATCTCCTACAATGAGCAGTTCTTC CASSIGVGAISYNEQFF
. 16 TRBJ1-4 . TRBV29-1 TGCAGCGTTCTTACAGGGTTTCGCGCTACTAATGAAAAACTGTTTTTT CSVLTGFRATNEKLFF
. 15 TRBJ1-4 TRBD1 TRBV11-1 TGTGCCAGCAGCGCAAGGACAGGTTACGGTGAAAAACTGTTTTTT CASSARTGYGEKLFF
once 20 TRBJ1-1 TRBD1 TRBV6-2/TRBV6-3 TGTGCCAGCAGTTACCCCCGGACAGGGACCCTGGGTCAAATGAACACTGAAGCTTTCTTT CASSYPRTGTLGQMNTEAFF
. 18 TRBJ2-6 TRBD2 TRBV7-9 TGTGCCAGCAGGCTCGCGGGGGGCGCAAGATCTGGGGCCAACGTCCTGACTTTC CASRLAGGARSGANVLTF
. 12 TRBJ2-2 TRBD2 TRBV7-9 TGTGCCACTCGGGAGGGGACCGGGGAGCTGTTTTTT CATREGTGELFF
. 15 TRBJ1-3 . TRBV10-3 TGTGCCATCAGTGAGGGGGCAGCCTCTGGAAACACCATATATTTT CAISEGAASGNTIYF
. 15 TRBJ2-1 . TRBV10-2 TGCGCCAGCTCCTTGAAAAGCGGGTCCTACAATGAGCAGTTCTTC CASSLKSGSYNEQFF
. 14 TRBJ1-2 . TRBV15 TGTGCCACCAGCAGAGATTGGACAGCTTATGGCTACACCTTC CATSRDWTAYGYTF